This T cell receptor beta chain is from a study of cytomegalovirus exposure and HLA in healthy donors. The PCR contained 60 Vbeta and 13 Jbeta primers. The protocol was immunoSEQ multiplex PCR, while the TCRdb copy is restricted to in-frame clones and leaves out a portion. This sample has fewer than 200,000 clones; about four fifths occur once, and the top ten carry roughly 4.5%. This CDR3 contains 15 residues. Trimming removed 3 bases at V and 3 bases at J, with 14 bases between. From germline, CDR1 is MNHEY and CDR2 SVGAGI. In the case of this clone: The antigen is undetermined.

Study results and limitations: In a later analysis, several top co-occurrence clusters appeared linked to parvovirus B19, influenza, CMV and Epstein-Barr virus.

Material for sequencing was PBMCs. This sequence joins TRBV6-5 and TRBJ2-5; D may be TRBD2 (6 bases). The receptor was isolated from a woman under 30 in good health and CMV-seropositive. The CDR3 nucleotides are TGTGCCAGCAGTTATTTGGGTGGAGGGGAAGAGACCCAGTACTTC. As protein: CASSYLGGGEETQYF.